A selection of T cell receptor beta chains follows, all from one sample in a study of response to subunit inactivated influenza vaccine. TCRdb called the RT-PCR reads again in MiXCR, with one record for every CDR3 protein. The sample holds about half a million distinct CDR3 sequences; roughly 9.7% are singletons and the top ten take less than 15%. The starting material was PBMCs from blood, obtained roughly 47 days after vaccination. All receptors come from a man aged 45-65 years who received an inactivated influenza vaccine. Each CDR3 is given with its conserved first and last residue. Each record gives: J gene, clone size, V gene, D gene, CDR3 DNA, CDR3 protein. The D gene is left open where the match is weak. A clone size is listed for some rows: how often the clone was seen (once, few, many), or a class if it is expanded.

j_gene: TRBJ2-1; abundance: .; v_gene: TRBV4-3; d_gene: TRBD2; CDR3nt: TGCGCCAGCAGCCCGTTAGCGGGCCCCTCCTACAATGAGCAGTTCTTC; CDR3aa: CASSPLAGPSYNEQFF
j_gene: TRBJ1-6; abundance: many; v_gene: TRBV5-1; d_gene: .; CDR3nt: TGCGCCAGCAGCTTGAGGCAGGGGAGGTCACCCCTCCACTTT; CDR3aa: CASSLRQGRSPLHF
j_gene: TRBJ2-1; abundance: .; v_gene: TRBV18; d_gene: .; CDR3nt: TGTGCCAGCTCACCCTCGGAGGGGGGCCTAGGGCATGAGCAGTTCTTC; CDR3aa: CASSPSEGGLGHEQFF
j_gene: TRBJ2-1; abundance: .; v_gene: TRBV7-2; d_gene: TRBD1; CDR3nt: TGTGCCAGCAGCGAGGACAGGGGCGGGAACAATGAGCAGTTCTTC; CDR3aa: CASSEDRGGNNEQFF
j_gene: TRBJ2-3; abundance: many; v_gene: TRBV15; d_gene: TRBD2; CDR3nt: TGTGCCACCAGCAGAGAGGCGGTCTGGGCTAGCGGGAGGGCCTCAGATACGCAGTATTTT; CDR3aa: CATSREAVWASGRASDTQYF
j_gene: TRBJ2-4; abundance: .; v_gene: TRBV20-1; d_gene: .; CDR3nt: TGCAGTGCTAGAGACCACCCTCGAGGGGGAGGGGGCATTCAGTACTTC; CDR3aa: CSARDHPRGGGGIQYF
j_gene: TRBJ2-1; abundance: .; v_gene: TRBV29-1; d_gene: .; CDR3nt: TGCAGCGTTGAACGACGGCTAGTGGCCGATGAGCAGTTCTTC; CDR3aa: CSVERRLVADEQFF
j_gene: TRBJ2-1; abundance: .; v_gene: TRBV4-1; d_gene: TRBD2; CDR3nt: TGCGCCAGCAGCCAGGGACTAGGAGAGGTAGCTGAGCAGTTCTTC; CDR3aa: CASSQGLGEVAEQFF
j_gene: TRBJ2-7; abundance: .; v_gene: TRBV6-5; d_gene: .; CDR3nt: TGTGCCAGCAGTTCCTCCCTAGGCGGGAAGCGCTACGAGCAGTACTTC; CDR3aa: CASSSSLGGKRYEQYF
j_gene: TRBJ2-5; abundance: .; v_gene: TRBV5-5; d_gene: TRBD1; CDR3nt: TGTGCCAGCGGGATGGGGACAGGGGGCTTCGAGACCCAGTACTTC; CDR3aa: CASGMGTGGFETQYF
j_gene: TRBJ2-1; abundance: .; v_gene: TRBV12-3/TRBV12-4; d_gene: TRBD1; CDR3nt: TGTGCCAGCACCCTATTACAGGGGGTCCACAATGAGCAGTTCTTC; CDR3aa: CASTLLQGVHNEQFF
j_gene: TRBJ2-7; abundance: .; v_gene: TRBV27; d_gene: TRBD2; CDR3nt: TGTGCCAGCAGCGTAGCGGGAGGGTACGAGCAGTACTTC; CDR3aa: CASSVAGGYEQYF
j_gene: TRBJ2-5; abundance: .; v_gene: TRBV6-5; d_gene: .; CDR3nt: TGTGCCAGCAGTTACTCTAGTAGTATGCAGACCCAGTACTTC; CDR3aa: CASSYSSSMQTQYF
j_gene: TRBJ2-3; abundance: many; v_gene: TRBV12-3/TRBV12-4; d_gene: TRBD2; CDR3nt: TGTGCCAGCAGCCCCAGACTAGCGCCGAGCACAGATACGCAGTATTTT; CDR3aa: CASSPRLAPSTDTQYF
j_gene: TRBJ2-1; abundance: few; v_gene: TRBV27; d_gene: TRBD2; CDR3nt: TGTGCCAGCAGTTTAGGCGGGAGGGCCCCAAGGGATGAGCAGTTCTTC; CDR3aa: CASSLGGRAPRDEQFF
j_gene: TRBJ2-3; abundance: many; v_gene: TRBV29-1; d_gene: .; CDR3nt: TGCAGCGTTGATATAGCCATAGATACGCAGTATTTT; CDR3aa: CSVDIAIDTQYF